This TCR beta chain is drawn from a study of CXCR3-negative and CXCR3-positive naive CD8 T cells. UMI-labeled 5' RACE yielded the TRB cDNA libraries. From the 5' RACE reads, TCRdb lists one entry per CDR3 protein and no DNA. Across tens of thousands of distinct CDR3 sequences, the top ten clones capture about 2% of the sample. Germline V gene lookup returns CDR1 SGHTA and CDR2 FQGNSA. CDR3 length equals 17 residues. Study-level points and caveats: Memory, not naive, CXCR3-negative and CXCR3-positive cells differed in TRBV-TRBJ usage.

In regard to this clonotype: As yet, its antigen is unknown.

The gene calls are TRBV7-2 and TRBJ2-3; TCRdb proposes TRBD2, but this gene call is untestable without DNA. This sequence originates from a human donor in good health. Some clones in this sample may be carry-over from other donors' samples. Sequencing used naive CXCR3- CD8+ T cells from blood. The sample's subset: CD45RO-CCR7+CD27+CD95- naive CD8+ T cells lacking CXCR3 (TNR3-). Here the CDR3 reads CASSLGWEGGSTDTQYF.